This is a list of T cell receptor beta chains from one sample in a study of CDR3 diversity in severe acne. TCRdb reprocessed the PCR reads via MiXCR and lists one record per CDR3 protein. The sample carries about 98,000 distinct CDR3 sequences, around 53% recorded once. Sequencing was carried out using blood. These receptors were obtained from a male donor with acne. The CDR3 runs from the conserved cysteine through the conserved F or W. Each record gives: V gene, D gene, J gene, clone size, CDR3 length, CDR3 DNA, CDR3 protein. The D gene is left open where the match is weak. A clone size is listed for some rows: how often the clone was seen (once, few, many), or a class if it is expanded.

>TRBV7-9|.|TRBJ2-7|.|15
TGTGCCAGCAGATTATCGGCTGGTGGGACGTACGAGCAGTACTTC
CASRLSAGGTYEQYF
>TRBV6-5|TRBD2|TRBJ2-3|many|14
TGTGCCAGCAGCCGGACTAGACGCACAGATACGCAGTATTTT
CASSRTRRTDTQYF
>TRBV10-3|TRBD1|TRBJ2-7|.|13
TGTGCCATCGGGACAGGGCCTTCCTACGAGCAGTACTTC
CAIGTGPSYEQYF
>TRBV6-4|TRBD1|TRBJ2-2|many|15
TGTGCCAGCAGTGCCGGGACAGGGGAATCCGGGGAGCTGTTTTTT
CASSAGTGESGELFF
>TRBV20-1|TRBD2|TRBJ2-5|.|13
TGCAGTGCCCGCAGACTAGCGGGAGAGACCCAGTACTTC
CSARRLAGETQYF
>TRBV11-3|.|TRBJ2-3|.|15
TGTGCCAGCAGCTTGTTGCGGGCAGCCTACAATGAGCAGTATTTT
CASSLLRAAYNEQYF
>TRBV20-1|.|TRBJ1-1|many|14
TGCAGTGCTTCTTCGGGAGCGGGGAACACTGAAGCTTTCTTT
CSASSGAGNTEAFF
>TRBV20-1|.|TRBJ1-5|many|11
TGCAGTGCGGGGACGGCCGGGCCCCAGCATTTT
CSAGTAGPQHF
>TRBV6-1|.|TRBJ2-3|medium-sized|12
TGTGCCAGCAGTGATGGGACAGATACGCAGTATTTT
CASSDGTDTQYF
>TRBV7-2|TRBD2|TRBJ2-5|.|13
TGTGCCAGCAGCATCGCGCGGGGGGAGACCCAGTACTTC
CASSIARGETQYF
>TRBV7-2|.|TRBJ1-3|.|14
TGTGCCAGCAGCTTGGGACTCTCTGGAAACACCATATATTTT
CASSLGLSGNTIYF
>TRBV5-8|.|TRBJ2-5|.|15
TGTGCCAGCAGCCCAGTTGCGGGGCCTCAAGAGACCCAGTACTTC
CASSPVAGPQETQYF
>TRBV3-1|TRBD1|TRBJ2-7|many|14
TGTGCCAGCAGCCGAAGGGACAGGGGTTGGGAGCAGTACTTC
CASSRRDRGWEQYF
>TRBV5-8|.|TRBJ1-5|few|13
TGTGCCAGCAGCTTTAATCAGGGCCAGCCCCAGCATTTT
CASSFNQGQPQHF
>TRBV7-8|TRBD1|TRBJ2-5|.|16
TGTGCCAGCAGCGGGCGGGACAGGGGAAACGGGGAGACCCAGTACTTC
CASSGRDRGNGETQYF
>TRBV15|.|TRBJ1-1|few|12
TGTGCCACCAGCAGTCGGAACACTGAAGCTTTCTTT
CATSSRNTEAFF
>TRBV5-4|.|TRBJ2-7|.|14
TGTGCCAGCAGCCAAGTGGAGTACTCCTACGAGCAGTACTTC
CASSQVEYSYEQYF
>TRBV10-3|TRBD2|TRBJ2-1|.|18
TGTGCCATCAGTGAGTCGAAAGCGGGAGGCGCCAAGGACAATGAGCAGTTCTTC
CAISESKAGGAKDNEQFF
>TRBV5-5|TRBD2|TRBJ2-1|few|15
TGTGCCAGCAGCTTGGGGGTTGCGGGAGCGCTGGAGCAGTTCTTC
CASSLGVAGALEQFF
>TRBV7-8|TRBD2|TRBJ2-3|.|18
TGTGCCAGCAGCTTTTACGCGGGAGTGTTACACAGCACAGATACGCGGTATTTT
CASSFYAGVLHSTDTRYF
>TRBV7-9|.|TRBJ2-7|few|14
TGTGCCAGCAGCCCCTTAGGGCGGGTCTACGAGCAGTACTTC
CASSPLGRVYEQYF
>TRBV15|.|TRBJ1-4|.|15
TGTGCCACCAGGGACCGAACGGCAACTAATGAAAAACTGTTTTTT
CATRDRTATNEKLFF